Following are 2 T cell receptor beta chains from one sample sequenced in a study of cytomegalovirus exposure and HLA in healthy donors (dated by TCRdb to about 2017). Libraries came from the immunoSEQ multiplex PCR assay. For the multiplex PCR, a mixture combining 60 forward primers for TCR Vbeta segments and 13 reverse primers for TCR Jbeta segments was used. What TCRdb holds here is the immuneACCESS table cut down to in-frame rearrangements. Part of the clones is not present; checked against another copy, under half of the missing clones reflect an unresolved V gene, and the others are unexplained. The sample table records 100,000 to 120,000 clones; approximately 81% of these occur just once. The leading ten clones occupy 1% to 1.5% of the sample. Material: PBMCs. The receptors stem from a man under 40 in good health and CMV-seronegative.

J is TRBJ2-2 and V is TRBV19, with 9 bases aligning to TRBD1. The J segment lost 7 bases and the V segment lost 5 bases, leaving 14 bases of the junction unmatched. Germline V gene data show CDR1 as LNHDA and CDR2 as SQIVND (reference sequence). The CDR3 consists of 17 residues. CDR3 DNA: TGTGCCAGTAGTCTAACAGCGGGACAGGGTTTTCACGGGGAGCTGTTTTTT. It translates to CASSLTAGQGFHGELFF.

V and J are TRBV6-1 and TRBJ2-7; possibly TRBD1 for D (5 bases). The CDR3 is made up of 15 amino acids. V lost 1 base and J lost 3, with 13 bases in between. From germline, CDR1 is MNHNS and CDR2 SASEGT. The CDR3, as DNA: TGTGCCAGCAGTGAAGTAGCAGGGTTTGGCTACGAGCAGTACTTC. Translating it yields CASSEVAGFGYEQYF.